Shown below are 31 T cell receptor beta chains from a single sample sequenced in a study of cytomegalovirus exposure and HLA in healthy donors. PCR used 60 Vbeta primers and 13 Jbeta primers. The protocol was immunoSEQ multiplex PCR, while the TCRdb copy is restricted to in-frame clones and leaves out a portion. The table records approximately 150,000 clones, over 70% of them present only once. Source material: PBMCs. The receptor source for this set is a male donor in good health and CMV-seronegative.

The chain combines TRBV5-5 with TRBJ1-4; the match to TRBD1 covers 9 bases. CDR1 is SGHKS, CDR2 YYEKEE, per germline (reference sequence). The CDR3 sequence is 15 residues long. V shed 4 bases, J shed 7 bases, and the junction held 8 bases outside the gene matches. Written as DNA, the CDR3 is TGTGCCAGCAGCCAGCGGACAGGGGTTAGTGAAAAACTGTTTTTT. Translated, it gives CASSQRTGVSEKLFF. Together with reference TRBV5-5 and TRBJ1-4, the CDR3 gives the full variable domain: DAGVTQSPTHLIKTRGQQVTLRCSPISGHKSVSWYQQVLGQGPQFIFQYYEKEERGRGNFPDRFSARQFPNYSSELNVNALLLGDSALYLCASSQRTGVSEKLFFGSGTQLSVL.

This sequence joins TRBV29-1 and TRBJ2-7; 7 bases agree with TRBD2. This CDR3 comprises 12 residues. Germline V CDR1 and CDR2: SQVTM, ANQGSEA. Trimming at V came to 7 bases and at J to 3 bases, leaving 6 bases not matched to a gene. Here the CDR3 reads CSGSGTNYEQYF. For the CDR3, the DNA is TGCAGCGGATCCGGGACTAACTACGAGCAGTACTTC.

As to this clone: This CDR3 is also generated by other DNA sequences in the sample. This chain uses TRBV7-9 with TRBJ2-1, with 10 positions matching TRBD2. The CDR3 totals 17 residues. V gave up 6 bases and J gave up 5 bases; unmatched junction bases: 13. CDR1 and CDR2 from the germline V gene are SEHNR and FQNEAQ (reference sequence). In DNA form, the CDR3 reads TGTGCCAGCAGGACCACCCGGACTAGCGGCCTCAACAATGAGCAGTTCTTC. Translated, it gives CASRTTRTSGLNNEQFF.

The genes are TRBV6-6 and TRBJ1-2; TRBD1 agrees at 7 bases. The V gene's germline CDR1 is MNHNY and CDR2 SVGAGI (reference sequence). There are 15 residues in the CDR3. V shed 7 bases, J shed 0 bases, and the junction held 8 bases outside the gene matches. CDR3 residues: CASIKGDSPNYGYTF. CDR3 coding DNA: TGTGCCAGCATCAAGGGGGACAGTCCTAACTATGGCTACACCTTC.

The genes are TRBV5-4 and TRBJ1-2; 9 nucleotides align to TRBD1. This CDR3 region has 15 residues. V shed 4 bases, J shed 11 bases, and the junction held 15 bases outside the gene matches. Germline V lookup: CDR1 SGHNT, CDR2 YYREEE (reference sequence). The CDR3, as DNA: TGTGCCAGCAGCCGAGATCCGGGACAGGGTGGAGAGTACACCTTC. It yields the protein CASSRDPGQGGEYTF.

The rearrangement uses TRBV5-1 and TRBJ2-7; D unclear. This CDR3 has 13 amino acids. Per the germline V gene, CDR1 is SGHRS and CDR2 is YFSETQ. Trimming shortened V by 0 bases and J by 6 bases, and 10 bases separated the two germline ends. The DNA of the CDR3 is TGCGCCAGCAGCTTGGAGAGTTCCCTCGAGCAGTACTTC. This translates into CASSLESSLEQYF.

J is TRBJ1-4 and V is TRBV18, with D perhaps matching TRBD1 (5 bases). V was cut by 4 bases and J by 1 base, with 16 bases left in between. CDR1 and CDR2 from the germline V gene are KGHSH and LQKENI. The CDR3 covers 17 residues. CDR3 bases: TGTGCCAGCTCACGTAACTGGGGGGATCAAACTAATGAAAAACTGTTTTTT. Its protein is CASSRNWGDQTNEKLFF. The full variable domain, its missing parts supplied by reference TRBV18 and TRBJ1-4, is NAGVMQNPRHLVRRRGQEARLRCSPMKGHSHVYWYRQLPEEGLKFMVYLQKENIIDESGMPKERFSAEFPKEGPSILRIQQVVRGDSAAYFCASSRNWGDQTNEKLFFGSGTQLSVL.

In DNA form, the CDR3 reads TGTGCCAGTAGTATCCCATCAGGGGGAGATACGCAGTATTTT. Its translation: CASSIPSGGDTQYF. V is TRBV19 and J is TRBJ2-3; 7 nucleotides match TRBD1. This CDR3 comprises 14 residues. The V gene's germline CDR1 is LNHDA and CDR2 SQIVND (reference sequence). Losses at the gene ends were 3 bases for V and 5 bases for J; bases not matched to a gene: 5.

The CDR3 DNA reads as TGTGCCAGCTCTAAGGGGAAAGAGACCCAGTACTTC. Translation gives CASSKGKETQYF. The V and J genes are TRBV2 and TRBJ2-5; TRBD1 might be the D (5 bases). Trimming left V 8 bases short and J 3 bases short, with 10 bases between. Germline assignment: CDR1 SNHLY and CDR2 FYNNEI. The CDR3 contains 12 residues.

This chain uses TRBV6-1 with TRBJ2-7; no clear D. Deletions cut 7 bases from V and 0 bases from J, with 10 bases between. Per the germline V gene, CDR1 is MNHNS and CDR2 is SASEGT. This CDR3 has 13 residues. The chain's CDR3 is CASTRPSSYEQYF. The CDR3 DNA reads TGTGCCAGCACCCGACCTAGCTCCTACGAGCAGTACTTC.

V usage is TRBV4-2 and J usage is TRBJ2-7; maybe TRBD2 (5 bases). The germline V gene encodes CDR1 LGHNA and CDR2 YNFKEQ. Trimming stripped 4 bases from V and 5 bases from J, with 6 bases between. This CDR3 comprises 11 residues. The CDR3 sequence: CASSPRDEQYF. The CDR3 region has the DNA TGTGCCAGCAGCCCGCGGGACGAGCAGTACTTC.

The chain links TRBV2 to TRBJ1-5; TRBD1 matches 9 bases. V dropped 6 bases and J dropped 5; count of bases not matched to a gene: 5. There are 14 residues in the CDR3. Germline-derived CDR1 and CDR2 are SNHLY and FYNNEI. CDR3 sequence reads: CASRGQGLYQPQHF. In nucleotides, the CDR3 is TGTGCCAGCAGGGGACAGGGATTGTATCAGCCCCAGCATTTT.

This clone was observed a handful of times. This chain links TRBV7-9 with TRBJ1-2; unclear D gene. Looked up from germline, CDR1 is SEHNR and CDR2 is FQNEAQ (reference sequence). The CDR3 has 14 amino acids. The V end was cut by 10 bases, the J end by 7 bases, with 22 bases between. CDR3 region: CATDGSRRGFGYTF. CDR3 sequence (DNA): TGTGCCACGGATGGGTCCCGGCGAGGCTTTGGCTACACCTTC.

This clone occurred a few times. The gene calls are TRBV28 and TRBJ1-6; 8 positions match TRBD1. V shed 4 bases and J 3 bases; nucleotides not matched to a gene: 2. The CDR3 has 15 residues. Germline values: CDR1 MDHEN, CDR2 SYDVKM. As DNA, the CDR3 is TGTGCCAGCAGTTCGGACAGGGTCTATAATTCACCCCTCCACTTT. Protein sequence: CASSSDRVYNSPLHF.

As DNA, the CDR3 is TGTGCCAGCAGTCCCCTAGTAGCGGGAGCAAACATTCAGTACTTC. This translates into CASSPLVAGANIQYF. The chain carries TRBV28 and TRBJ2-4; 9 bases are a match to TRBD2. The CDR3 runs to 15 residues. Losses at the gene ends were 5 bases for V and 6 bases for J; bases not matched to a gene: 8. The V gene's germline CDR1 is MDHEN and CDR2 SYDVKM.

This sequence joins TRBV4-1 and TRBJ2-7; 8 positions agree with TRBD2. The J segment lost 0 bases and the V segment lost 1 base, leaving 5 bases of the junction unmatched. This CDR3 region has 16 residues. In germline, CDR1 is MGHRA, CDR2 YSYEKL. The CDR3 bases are TGCGCCAGCAGCCAAGGGCCGGGGGGGAGCTCCTACGAGCAGTACTTC. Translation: CASSQGPGGSSYEQYF.

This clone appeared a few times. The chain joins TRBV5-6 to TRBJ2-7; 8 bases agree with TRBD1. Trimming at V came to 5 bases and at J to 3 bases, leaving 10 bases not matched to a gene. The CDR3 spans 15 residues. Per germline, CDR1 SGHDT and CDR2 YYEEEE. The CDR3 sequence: CASSSRDRSFYEQYF. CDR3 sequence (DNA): TGTGCCAGCAGTTCACGGGACAGGTCCTTCTACGAGCAGTACTTC.

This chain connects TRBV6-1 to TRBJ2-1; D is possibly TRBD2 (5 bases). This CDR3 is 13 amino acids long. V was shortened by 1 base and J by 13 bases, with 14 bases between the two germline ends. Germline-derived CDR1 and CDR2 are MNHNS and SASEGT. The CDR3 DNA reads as TGTGCCAGCAGTGAAGAATGGAGGACCCGACAGTTCTTC. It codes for CASSEEWRTRQFF.

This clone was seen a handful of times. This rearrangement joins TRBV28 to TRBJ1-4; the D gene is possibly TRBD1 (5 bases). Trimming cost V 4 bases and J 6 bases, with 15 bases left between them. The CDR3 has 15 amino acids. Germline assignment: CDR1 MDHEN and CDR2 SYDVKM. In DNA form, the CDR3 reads TGTGCCAGCAGTTCCATCGATTTAGGGGATGAAAAACTGTTTTTT. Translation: CASSSIDLGDEKLFF.

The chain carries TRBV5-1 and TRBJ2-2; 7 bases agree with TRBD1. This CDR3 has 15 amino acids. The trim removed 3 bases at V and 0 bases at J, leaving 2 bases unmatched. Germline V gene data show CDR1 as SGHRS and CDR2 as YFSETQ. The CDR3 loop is CASSYRGTNTGELFF. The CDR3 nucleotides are TGCGCCAGCAGCTACAGGGGTACGAACACCGGGGAGCTGTTTTTT.

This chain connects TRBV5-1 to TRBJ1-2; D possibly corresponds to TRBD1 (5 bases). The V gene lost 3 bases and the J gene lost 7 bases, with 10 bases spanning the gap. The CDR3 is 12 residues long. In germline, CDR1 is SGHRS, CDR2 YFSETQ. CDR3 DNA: TGCGCCAGCAGCTCCGCAGGGTTTGGCTACACCTTC. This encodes CASSSAGFGYTF.

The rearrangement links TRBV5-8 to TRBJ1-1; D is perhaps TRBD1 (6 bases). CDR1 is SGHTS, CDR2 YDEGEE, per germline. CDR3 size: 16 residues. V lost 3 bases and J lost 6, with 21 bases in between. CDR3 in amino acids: CASSWAGVNSRAEAFF. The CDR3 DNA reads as TGTGCCAGCAGCTGGGCAGGGGTAAATTCTAGAGCTGAAGCTTTCTTT. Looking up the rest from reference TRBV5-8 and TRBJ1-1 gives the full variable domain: EAGVTQSPTHLIKTRGQQATLRCSPISGHTSVYWYQQALGLGLQFLLWYDEGEERNRGNFPPRFSGRQFPNYSSELNVNALELEDSALYLCASSWAGVNSRAEAFFGQGTRLTVV.

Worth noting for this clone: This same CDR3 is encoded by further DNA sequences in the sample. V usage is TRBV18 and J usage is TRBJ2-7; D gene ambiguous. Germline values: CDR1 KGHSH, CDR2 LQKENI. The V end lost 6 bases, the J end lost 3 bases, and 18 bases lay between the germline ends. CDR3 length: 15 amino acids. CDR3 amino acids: CASSLLDKAVYEQYF. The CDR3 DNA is TGTGCCAGCTCGCTTCTTGACAAGGCAGTCTACGAGCAGTACTTC.

The CDR3, as DNA: TGTGCCAGCAGTTACTCCGGGACAGGGGTATACGAGCAGTACTTC. This translates into CASSYSGTGVYEQYF. The chain recombines TRBV6-5 with TRBJ2-7; 10 bases map to TRBD1. V shed 0 bases and J 4 bases; nucleotides not matched to a gene: 3. The CDR3 sequence is 15 residues long. CDR1 MNHEY and CDR2 SVGAGI come from the germline V gene.

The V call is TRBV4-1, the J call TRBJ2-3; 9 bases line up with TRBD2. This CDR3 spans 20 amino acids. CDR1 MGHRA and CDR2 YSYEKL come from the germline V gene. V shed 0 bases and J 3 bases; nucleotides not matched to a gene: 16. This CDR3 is CASSQEGPAGGPFLTDTQYF. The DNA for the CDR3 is TGCGCCAGCAGCCAAGAAGGGCCAGCGGGGGGCCCGTTCTTGACAGATACGCAGTATTTT.

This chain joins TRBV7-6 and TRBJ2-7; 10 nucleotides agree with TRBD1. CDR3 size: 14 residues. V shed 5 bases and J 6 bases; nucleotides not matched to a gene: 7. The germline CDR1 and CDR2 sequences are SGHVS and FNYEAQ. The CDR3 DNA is TGTGCCAGCAGCGCGCGGGACAGGGGCAGCGAGCAGTACTTC. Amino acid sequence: CASSARDRGSEQYF.

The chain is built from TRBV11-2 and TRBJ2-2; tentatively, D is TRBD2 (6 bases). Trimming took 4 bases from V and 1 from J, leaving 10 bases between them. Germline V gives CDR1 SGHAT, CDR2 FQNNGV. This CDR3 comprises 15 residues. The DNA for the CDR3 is TGTGCCAGCAGCTGGAGTAGCGGGAACACCGGGGAGCTGTTTTTT. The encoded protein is CASSWSSGNTGELFF. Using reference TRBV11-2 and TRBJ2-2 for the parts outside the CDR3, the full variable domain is EAGVAQSPRYKIIEKRQSVAFWCNPISGHATLYWYQQILGQGPKLLIQFQNNGVVDDSQLPKDRFSAERLKGVDSTLKIQPAKLEDSAVYLCASSWSSGNTGELFFGEGSRLTVL.

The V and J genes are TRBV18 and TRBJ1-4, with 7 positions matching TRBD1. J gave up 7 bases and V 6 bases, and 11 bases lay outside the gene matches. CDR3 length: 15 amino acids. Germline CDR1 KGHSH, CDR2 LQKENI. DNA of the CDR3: TGTGCCAGCTCCGGGGACCGGCAGGGGGGTGAAAAACTGTTTTTT. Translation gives CASSGDRQGGEKLFF.

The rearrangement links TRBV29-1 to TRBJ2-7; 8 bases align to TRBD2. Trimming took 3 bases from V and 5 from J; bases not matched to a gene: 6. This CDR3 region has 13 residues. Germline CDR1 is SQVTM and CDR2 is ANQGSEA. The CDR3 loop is CSVDAGGRNEQYF. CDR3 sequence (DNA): TGCAGCGTTGACGCGGGGGGCAGAAACGAGCAGTACTTC.

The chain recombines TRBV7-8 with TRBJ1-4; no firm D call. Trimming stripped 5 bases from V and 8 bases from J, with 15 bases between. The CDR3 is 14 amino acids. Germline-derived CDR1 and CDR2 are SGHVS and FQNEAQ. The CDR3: CASSRTGGGEKLFF. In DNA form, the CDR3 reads TGTGCCAGCAGCCGGACGGGTGGAGGGGAAAAACTGTTTTTT.

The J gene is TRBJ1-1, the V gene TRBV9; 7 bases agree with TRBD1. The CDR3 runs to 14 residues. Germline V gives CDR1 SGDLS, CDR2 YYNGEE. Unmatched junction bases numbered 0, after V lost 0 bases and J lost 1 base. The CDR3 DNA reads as TGTGCCAGCAGCGTAGACAGGGGGAACACTGAAGCTTTCTTT. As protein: CASSVDRGNTEAFF.